The source of this T cell receptor beta chain is a study of shared clonotypes between healthy human individuals. Study summary: Donors, aged 18 to 49, were a couple of women and three men.

On this clone itself: Its antigen is still unknown.

The study enrolled healthy HIV-negative adults without recent acute infections or vaccinations as donors. V was clipped by 8 bases and J by 2 bases, with 12 bases between them. The CDR3 length is 13 residues. Germline values: CDR1 SGHVS, CDR2 FQNEAQ. The repertoire was sequenced with immunoSEQ multiplex PCR; TCRdb's copy has only in-frame clones and lacks some. The profile covers roughly 1,000,000 clones, with 75% to 80% appearing a single time and roughly 0.55% taken by the ten largest. Study conclusions and caveats: A handful of donors had roughly 5% of their naive CD4 clonotypes in common. Sequencing depth was expected to affect clonotype sharing among donors.

The rearrangement joins TRBV7-8 to TRBJ1-2; D remains ambiguous. Sequenced material: memory CD4+ T cells from PBMCs. Subset here: CD45RA-negative fraction. The receptor comes from a young man in good health. Some clones in this sample may be carry-over from other donors' samples. The CDR3 protein is CASGQARNYGYTF. CDR3 nucleotides: TGTGCCAGCGGTCAAGCCAGAAACTATGGCTACACCTTC.